The 12 T cell receptor beta chains below were found in one sample sequenced in a study of blood T cell repertoires in COVID-19. Libraries were prepared by immunoSEQ multiplex PCR; TCRdb keeps only in-frame clonotypes and omits some of them. Of 200,000 to 250,000 clones listed, roughly 89% are singletons. Sequenced sample: PBMCs or T cells enriched from blood (not recorded which). The origin of the receptors is a woman aged 35 to 49 who had recovered from COVID-19.

The J gene is TRBJ2-5, the V gene TRBV19; D may be TRBD2 (5 bases). CDR1 LNHDA and CDR2 SQIVND come from the germline V gene (reference sequence). The CDR3 contains 13 residues. Deletions cut 5 bases from V and 4 bases from J, with 11 bases between. CDR3 DNA sequence: TGTGCCAGTAGTGCATTAGCGAGAGAGACCCAGTACTTC. It encodes CASSALARETQYF. Drawing the rest from reference TRBV19 and TRBJ2-5, the complete variable domain is DGGITQSPKYLFRKEGQNVTLSCEQNLNHDAMYWYRQDPGQGLRLIYYSQIVNDFQKGDIAEGYSVSREKKESFPLTVTSAQKNPTAFYLCASSALARETQYFGPGTRLLVL.

The chain couples TRBV18 to TRBJ1-6; D is possibly TRBD1 (6 bases). V was cut by 3 bases and J by 4 bases, with 7 bases left in between. Germline V gene data show CDR1 as KGHSH and CDR2 as LQKENI. The CDR3 sequence is 14 residues long. CDR3 nucleotides: TGTGCCAGCTCACCGGACAGTTATAATTCACCCCTCCACTTT. It yields the protein CASSPDSYNSPLHF.

This clone was picked up a small number of times. The CDR3 nucleotides are TGTGCCAGCAGCCTCGGACTATTTGGAGAGCAGTACGTC. Translated, it gives CASSLGLFGEQYV. The chain has TRBV12-3 or TRBV12-4 and TRBJ2-7, with a tentative D call TRBD2 (6 bases). V was shortened by 6 bases and J by 7 bases, with 16 bases between the two germline ends. The CDR3 is 13 amino acids.

The chain recombines TRBV7-9 with TRBJ2-5; 10 nucleotides agree with TRBD1. Trimming took 5 bases from V and 6 from J; bases not matched to a gene: 12. Germline assignment: CDR1 SEHNR and CDR2 FQNEAQ (reference sequence). This CDR3 spans 16 amino acids. Here the CDR3 reads CASSTSRQGARQTQYF. The CDR3 nucleotides read TGTGCCAGCAGCACAAGCAGACAGGGGGCGAGACAGACCCAGTACTTC.

This rearrangement joins TRBV15 to TRBJ2-1; TRBD2 matches at 7 bases. The germline V gene has CDR1 LNHNV and CDR2 YYDKDF (reference sequence). The CDR3 loop spans 16 amino acids. J was trimmed by 9 bases and V by 4 bases; bases with no gene match: 15. The CDR3 reads CATSIGRGRVSGEQFF. The CDR3 DNA follows: TGTGCCACCAGCATCGGACGCGGGAGAGTTTCGGGTGAGCAGTTCTTC.

The V call is TRBV15, the J call TRBJ2-2, with D tentatively TRBD2 (5 bases). CDR1 and CDR2 (germline): LNHNV, YYDKDF (reference sequence). Trimming stripped 2 bases from V and 6 bases from J, with 22 bases between. CDR3 size: 18 residues. For the CDR3, the DNA is TGTGCCACCAGCAGACGGAGGTCCGACATTTGGTACCCCGGGGAGCTGTTTTTT. It is translated as CATSRRRSDIWYPGELFF.

The chain joins TRBV5-1 to TRBJ1-1; the D gene is possibly TRBD1 (6 bases). The germline V gene encodes CDR1 SGHRS and CDR2 YFSETQ. The CDR3 length is 16 residues. V gave up 1 base and J gave up 3 bases, with 16 bases separating them. CDR3 loop: CASSLSGGAQDTEAFF. CDR3 nucleotide sequence: TGCGCCAGCAGCTTGTCTGGGGGGGCGCAGGACACTGAAGCTTTCTTT. Combining the CDR3 with reference TRBV5-1 and TRBJ1-1 gives the whole variable domain KAGVTQTPRYLIKTRGQQVTLSCSPISGHRSVSWYQQTPGQGLQFLFEYFSETQRNKGNFPGRFSGRQFSNSRSEMNVSTLELGDSALYLCASSLSGGAQDTEAFFGQGTRLTVV.

The chain recombines TRBV4-1 with TRBJ1-1, with D unresolved. The CDR3 totals 13 residues. Germline assignment: CDR1 MGHRA and CDR2 YSYEKL. With 1 base removed from V and 5 bases from J, the gap between germline ends came to 8 bases. CDR3 sequence: CASSQARETEAFF. The CDR3 DNA sequence: TGCGCCAGCAGCCAAGCTCGGGAAACTGAAGCTTTCTTT.

This sequence joins TRBV5-1 and TRBJ2-6; D uncertain. Per germline, CDR1 SGHRS and CDR2 YFSETQ. V dropped 5 bases and J dropped 0 bases, with 9 bases sitting between them. The length of the CDR3 is 15 residues. This CDR3 reads CASRAVYSGANVLTF. The CDR3, as DNA: TGCGCCAGCAGGGCGGTATACTCTGGGGCCAACGTCCTGACTTTC.

This clone occurred once. V is TRBV21-1 and J is TRBJ2-7; no check of the table's D call, TRBD1, against the DNA was made. TRBV21-1 is listed as a pseudogene. CDR3 length: 14 amino acids. DNA for the CDR3: TGTGCCAGCAGCATGGGGACAGACGACTACGAGCAGTACGTC. Translation: CASSMGTDDYEQYV.

The chain employs TRBV6-5 and TRBJ1-5; a weak D match, TRBD1 (5 bases). The CDR3 is made up of 14 amino acids. Trimming removed 10 bases at V and 1 base at J, with 14 bases between. Germline V CDR1 and CDR2: MNHEY, SVGAGI. Here the CDR3 reads CAIRFRGSNQPQHF. As DNA, the CDR3 is TGTGCCATCCGGTTTAGGGGCAGCAATCAGCCCCAGCATTTT.

DNA of the CDR3: TGTGCCAGCAGTTCCCCGGGACAAACTTACAATGAGCAGTTCTTC. Translation: CASSSPGQTYNEQFF. The chain recombines TRBV5-6 with TRBJ2-1; weak D call: TRBD1 (6 bases). Germline V gene sequence: CDR1 SGHDT, CDR2 YYEEEE. Trimming pared 5 bases from V and 4 bases from J, leaving 16 bases between. The CDR3 runs to 15 residues.